This T cell receptor (beta chain) originates from a study of cytomegalovirus exposure and HLA in healthy donors. Worth noting for this clone: Antigen unknown.

Use of 60 Vbeta and 13 Jbeta primers characterized the PCR. Assay used: immunoSEQ multiplex PCR; TCRdb lists only in-frame clones, some missing. The sample holds approximately 98,000 clones, about 81% seen once. Germline loops: CDR1 SEHNR, CDR2 FQNEAQ (reference sequence). After removal of 2 bases from V and 10 bases from J, the junction contained 5 bases not matched to a gene. The CDR3 length is 14 residues. General study points: Later on, an analysis showed TCR association rates differing by HLA locus, with DRB1 the most and HLA-C the fewest. Common viral pathogens seemed, in a later analysis, to connect with several of the most significant clusters.

This sequence originates from a man between 18 and 29 years old in good health and CMV-seropositive. This rearrangement joins TRBV7-9 to TRBJ1-6, with 7 bases lining up with TRBD1. The sequencing input was PBMCs. The CDR3 loop is CASSLPGGESPLHF. CDR3 nucleotide sequence: TGTGCCAGCAGCTTACCAGGGGGAGAATCACCCCTCCACTTT.